The 23 T cell receptor beta chains given below trace back to one sample, sequenced in a study of blood T cell repertoires in COVID-19. Data came from immunoSEQ multiplex PCR; TCRdb stores just in-frame clones and leaves some out. The data contain 350,000 or so clones, approximately 91% of them singletons. The sample was PBMCs or T cells enriched from blood (not recorded which). These TCRs come from a woman aged 25 to 39 who had been exposed to COVID-19.

The gene calls are TRBV3-1 (or the pseudogene TRBV3-2) and TRBJ1-2; the match to TRBD1 covers 7 bases. The germline V gene has CDR1 LGHDT and CDR2 YNNKEL (reference sequence). Germline trimming cut 3 bases from V and 2 bases from J; bases unmatched to any gene: 6. CDR3 size: 15 residues. Here the CDR3 reads CASSHGTETNYGYTF. The CDR3, as DNA: TGTGCCAGCAGCCACGGGACAGAAACAAACTATGGCTACACCTTC.

This rearrangement joins TRBV28 to TRBJ2-5; TRBD1 matches at 9 bases. The CDR3 is 14 residues long. The V gene end was trimmed by 5 bases and the J gene end by 3 bases; junction bases not matched to a gene: 4. Germline loops: CDR1 MDHEN, CDR2 SYDVKM. The CDR3 nucleotides are TGTGCCAGCAGTGGGACAGGGAAGAAAGAGACCCAGTACTTC. Amino acid sequence: CASSGTGKKETQYF.

The V call is TRBV5-1, the J call TRBJ2-7; a weak D match, TRBD2 (5 bases). The CDR3 is 14 amino acids. V was pared by 0 bases and J by 3 bases, with 10 bases between. The V gene's germline CDR1 is SGHRS and CDR2 YFSETQ. The CDR3 sequence: CASSLAVSVYEQYF. The CDR3 DNA sequence: TGCGCCAGCAGCTTGGCGGTTAGCGTCTACGAGCAGTACTTC.

The rearrangement uses TRBV3-1 (or the pseudogene TRBV3-2) and TRBJ2-7; the match to TRBD2 covers 7 bases. The trim removed 0 bases at V and 6 bases at J, leaving 17 bases unmatched. Looked up from germline, CDR1 is LGHDT and CDR2 is YNNKEL (reference sequence). The CDR3 totals 18 residues. CDR3 loop: CASSQEPVRREGFREQYF. The CDR3 DNA follows: TGTGCCAGCAGCCAAGAGCCGGTCAGGAGGGAGGGCTTCCGCGAGCAGTACTTC.

The rearrangement uses TRBV9 and TRBJ2-1; 7 positions agree with TRBD1. The junction had 9 bases not matched to a gene; V was cut back by 2 bases and J by 7 bases. This CDR3 is 15 amino acids long. Germline CDR1 and CDR2: SGDLS and YYNGEE. The CDR3: CASSVSGTVGNEQFF. CDR3 nucleotides: TGTGCCAGCAGCGTCTCCGGGACAGTGGGTAATGAGCAGTTCTTC.

This clone appeared a single time. This chain joins TRBV7-8 and TRBJ2-1; 9 bases match TRBD2. Per the germline V gene, CDR1 is SGHVS and CDR2 is FQNEAQ. The CDR3 loop spans 15 amino acids. Trimming cost V 4 bases and J 4 bases; bases outside gene matches: 5. The CDR3 sequence: CASSSGLAGYNEQFF. As DNA, the CDR3 is TGTGCCAGCAGCTCGGGACTAGCCGGTTACAATGAGCAGTTCTTC.

This chain uses TRBV19 with TRBJ2-3, with 7 bases matching TRBD2. V lost 11 bases and J lost 6; bases outside the gene matches: 5. There are 11 residues in the CDR3. Germline lookup yields CDR1 LNHDA and CDR2 SQIVND (reference sequence). The CDR3 region is CAAGEGDTQYF. The CDR3 region has the DNA TGTGCCGCTGGGGAGGGGGATACGCAGTATTTT.

The V and J genes are TRBV5-1 and TRBJ2-5, with TRBD1 as a possible D gene (5 bases). Germline V CDR1 and CDR2: SGHRS, YFSETQ. There are 15 residues in the CDR3. Trimming shortened V by 0 bases and J by 5 bases, and 14 bases separated the two germline ends. The CDR3 loop reads CASSLDRWRWETQYF. CDR3 bases: TGCGCCAGCAGCTTGGACAGGTGGCGTTGGGAGACCCAGTACTTC.

V is TRBV4-1 and J is TRBJ2-3; 7 nucleotides line up with TRBD2. The V segment lost 1 base and the J segment 1 base; nucleotides outside the gene matches: 11. This CDR3 contains 18 residues. In germline, CDR1 is MGHRA, CDR2 YSYEKL. CDR3 protein: CASSQVLFLAEGTDTQYF. The CDR3 region has the DNA TGCGCCAGCAGCCAAGTTCTCTTCCTAGCGGAAGGCACAGATACGCAGTATTTT.

The chain has TRBV5-1 and TRBJ2-1; D perhaps matches TRBD2 (5 bases). Per germline, CDR1 SGHRS and CDR2 YFSETQ. Trimming took 5 bases from V and 7 from J, leaving 13 bases between them. The CDR3 runs 13 residues. This CDR3 reads CASSVGIMNEQFF. The DNA for the CDR3 is TGCGCCAGCAGTGTCGGGATAATGAATGAGCAGTTCTTC.

The chain joins TRBV5-1 to TRBJ1-4, with 8 bases identical to TRBD1. The CDR3 spans 16 residues. With 4 bases clipped from V and 2 bases from J, the junction kept 7 bases outside the gene matches. From germline, CDR1 is SGHRS and CDR2 YFSETQ. DNA for the CDR3: TGCGCCAGCAGCGTATCGAGGACAGGGACTAATGAAAAACTGTTTTTT. It codes for CASSVSRTGTNEKLFF.

Only one count was recorded for this clone. The chain is built from TRBV29-1 and TRBJ2-7, with D possibly TRBD2 on 5 matching bases. The length of the CDR3 is 13 residues. Germline CDR1 is SQVTM and CDR2 is ANQGSEA. Trimming stripped 2 bases from V and 0 bases from J, with 8 bases between. The CDR3 nucleotides read TGCAGCGTTGAACTAGCCAGCTCCTACGAGCAGTACTTC. Protein sequence: CSVELASSYEQYF.

This clone was seen a handful of times. The CDR3 here is CASSNPSGSNSNQPQHF. The CDR3 bases are TGTGCCAGTAGTAACCCCTCGGGGAGCAATAGCAATCAGCCCCAGCATTTT. The V and J genes are TRBV19 and TRBJ1-5, with D unclear. Germline values: CDR1 LNHDA, CDR2 SQIVND (reference sequence). This CDR3 spans 17 amino acids. V lost 4 bases and J lost 0, with 16 bases in between.

This chain links TRBV28 with TRBJ2-7; D is unclear. In germline, CDR1 is MDHEN, CDR2 SYDVKM. Trimming stripped 4 bases from V and 0 bases from J, with 13 bases between. CDR3 length equals 15 residues. In nucleotides, the CDR3 is TGTGCCAGCAGTTATCCCTACCCTAGCTCCTACGAGCAGTACTTC. Protein: CASSYPYPSSYEQYF.

The gene calls are TRBV5-1 and TRBJ2-1; 7 positions match TRBD2. CDR3 length equals 15 residues. Looked up from germline, CDR1 is SGHRS and CDR2 is YFSETQ. The J segment lost 2 bases and the V segment lost 0 bases, leaving 2 bases of the junction unmatched. The CDR3 loop is CASSLGLAPYNEQFF. For the CDR3, the DNA is TGCGCCAGCAGCTTGGGACTAGCCCCCTACAATGAGCAGTTCTTC.

Here the CDR3 DNA reads TGTGCCAGCTCATCAGGGGCTAGCTTCACCTCCAGGGAGCAGTACTTC. This gives the protein CASSSGASFTSREQYF. J is TRBJ2-7 and V is TRBV18; D is perhaps TRBD1 (6 bases). CDR3 length equals 16 residues. Trimming stripped 5 bases from V and 7 bases from J, with 24 bases between. Germline V gives CDR1 KGHSH, CDR2 LQKENI.

The chain uses TRBV10-3 and TRBJ1-5; TRBD1 might be the D (5 bases). With 2 bases removed from V and 7 bases from J, the gap between germline ends came to 9 bases. Germline V gives CDR1 ENHRY, CDR2 SYGVKD. The CDR3 contains 13 residues. In DNA form, the CDR3 reads TGTGCCATCAGTGAGGGGGGAGGGCAGCCCCAGCATTTT. Translated: CAISEGGGQPQHF.

The V gene is TRBV5-1, the J gene TRBJ1-3, with 9 bases fitting TRBD1. V lost 5 bases to trimming and J lost 4 bases; unmatched junction nucleotides: 4. The CDR3 contains 14 residues. Germline CDR1 SGHRS, CDR2 YFSETQ. CDR3 in DNA: TGCGCCAGCAGGGGACAGGGTGTGGGAAACACCATATATTTT. Amino acids: CASRGQGVGNTIYF. Using reference TRBV5-1 and TRBJ1-3 for the parts outside the CDR3, the full variable domain is KAGVTQTPRYLIKTRGQQVTLSCSPISGHRSVSWYQQTPGQGLQFLFEYFSETQRNKGNFPGRFSGRQFSNSRSEMNVSTLELGDSALYLCASRGQGVGNTIYFGEGSWLTVV.

This clone was seen only a few times. The chain is built from TRBV6-5 and TRBJ1-1; D not certain. Trimming pared 7 bases from V and 1 base from J, leaving 10 bases between. Germline V CDR1 and CDR2: MNHEY, SVGAGI. The CDR3 covers 13 residues. The CDR3 spells CASNSRPNTEAFF. In DNA, the CDR3 is TGTGCCAGCAACAGTCGACCGAACACTGAAGCTTTCTTT.

The chain has TRBV23-1 and TRBJ2-3; the D gene is possibly TRBD1 (6 bases). TRBV23-1 is marked as an open reading frame, function uncertain. The CDR3 is made up of 17 amino acids. Trimming took off 0 bases at V and 3 bases at J, with 16 bases between the two ends. The CDR3: CASSQSEQGKATDTQYF. Here the CDR3 DNA reads TGCGCCAGCAGTCAATCGGAACAGGGAAAAGCAACAGATACGCAGTATTTT.

The chain joins TRBV7-8 to TRBJ1-1, with D tentatively TRBD1 (5 bases). From germline, CDR1 is SGHVS and CDR2 FQNEAQ. This CDR3 has 13 residues. Between the trimmed V and J ends, which lost 5 bases and 2 bases, there was a span of 9 bases. CDR3 residues: CASSTTANTEAFF. The CDR3 nucleotides read TGTGCCAGCAGCACGACAGCAAACACTGAAGCTTTCTTT.

The chain joins TRBV7-6 to TRBJ1-1; perhaps TRBD1 as D (5 bases). This CDR3 region has 16 residues. V gave up 1 base and J gave up 0 bases, with 12 bases separating them. Germline CDR1 reads SGHVS; CDR2 reads FNYEAQ. CDR3 sequence (DNA): TGTGCCAGCAGCTTAGGGCCCAAGGGGATGAACACTGAAGCTTTCTTT. Protein product: CASSLGPKGMNTEAFF. The full variable domain, completed using reference TRBV7-6 and TRBJ1-1, is GAGVSQSPRYKVTKRGQDVALRCDPISGHVSLYWYRQALGQGPEFLTYFNYEAQQDKSGLPNDRFSAERPEGSISTLTIQRTEQRDSAMYRCASSLGPKGMNTEAFFGQGTRLTVV.

This chain links TRBV7-2 with TRBJ2-1, with 13 bases aligning to TRBD2. Trimming removed 5 bases from V and 4 bases from J; junction bases left unmatched: 8. The CDR3 totals 17 residues. Germline lookup yields CDR1 SGHTA and CDR2 FQGNSA. CDR3 DNA sequence: TGTGCCAGCAGCACCACTAGCGGGAGGGCCGGGTACAATGAGCAGTTCTTC. Translating it yields CASSTTSGRAGYNEQFF.